These T cell receptor beta chains were read from a single sample in a study of early T cells in non-severe SARS-CoV-2 infection. One entry per CDR3 protein, called by TCRdb with MiXCR from the 5' RACE reads. The top ten clones hold more than 15% of a sample with roughly 40,000 distinct CDR3 sequences, approximately 12% of them seen once. Material: whole blood. All receptors derive from an adult who was a healthcare worker with PCR-confirmed SARS-CoV-2 infection or an uninfected control (not recorded which). Each CDR3 is given with its conserved first and last residue. The D gene is left open where the match is weak. Where a row states a size, it is once, few, many or the class of an expanded clone; other rows omit it.

v_call	j_call	clone_size	d_call	cdr3_aa	cdr3_nt
TRBV20-1	TRBJ1-5	many	TRBD1	CSARQGAFRDQPQHF	TGCAGTGCAAGACAGGGGGCGTTTAGGGATCAGCCCCAGCATTTT
TRBV6-2/TRBV6-3	TRBJ2-3	few	TRBD2	CASNTGGSTDTQYF	TGTGCCAGCAACACGGGGGGGAGCACAGATACGCAGTATTTT
TRBV7-9	TRBJ1-2	many	-	CASSTWSDGYTF	TGTGCCAGCAGCACCTGGTCGGATGGCTACACCTTC
TRBV7-2	TRBJ2-7	many	TRBD1	CASSLTGPPYEQYF	TGTGCCAGCAGCCTGACAGGGCCCCCCTACGAGCAGTACTTC
TRBV9	TRBJ2-7	many	-	CATHPDKSGEQYF	TGTGCCACCCACCCGGACAAGTCGGGCGAGCAGTACTTC
TRBV6-5	TRBJ2-1	-	TRBD1	CASRPGTGGLNEQFF	TGTGCCAGCAGACCTGGGACAGGGGGCCTCAATGAGCAGTTCTTC
TRBV20-1	TRBJ2-3	few	TRBD2	CSASSVSGSTDTQYF	TGCAGTGCTAGCTCTGTTAGCGGGAGCACAGATACGCAGTATTTT
TRBV5-1	TRBJ1-2	many	-	CASSLNGDYGYTF	TGCGCCAGCAGCTTGAACGGAGACTATGGCTACACCTTC
TRBV20-1	TRBJ2-1	few	TRBD2	CSLLAGVYNEQFF	TGCAGTCTCCTAGCGGGGGTATACAATGAGCAGTTCTTC
TRBV19	TRBJ2-7	-	-	CASSIPGKGIHEQYF	TGTGCCAGTAGTATCCCGGGAAAAGGGATCCACGAGCAGTACTTC
TRBV6-1	TRBJ1-2	-	-	CASSALIGTYGYTF	TGTGCCAGCAGTGCGCTAATCGGAACTTATGGCTACACCTTC
TRBV4-2	TRBJ2-3	many	-	CASSQVRGDTQYF	TGTGCCAGCAGCCAAGTTAGGGGAGATACGCAGTATTTT
TRBV3-1	TRBJ2-1	few	-	CASSIGQINEQFF	TGTGCCAGCAGCATCGGACAAATCAATGAGCAGTTCTTC
TRBV2	TRBJ2-1	-	-	CASSEWKGDEQFF	TGTGCCAGCAGTGAATGGAAAGGGGATGAGCAGTTCTTC
TRBV7-2	TRBJ1-1	many	-	CASSPDRTEAFF	TGTGCCAGCAGCCCCGACAGGACTGAAGCTTTCTTT
TRBV7-9	TRBJ1-2	many	-	CASSLQGGGGYTF	TGTGCCAGCAGCTTACAGGGAGGCGGTGGCTACACCTTC
TRBV29-1	TRBJ1-1	few	-	CSVSPGSEAFF	TGCAGCGTTTCTCCGGGCTCTGAAGCTTTCTTT
TRBV9	TRBJ2-2	-	-	CASSVAGGANTGELFF	TGTGCCAGCAGCGTAGCAGGCGGGGCGAACACCGGGGAGCTGTTTTTT
TRBV20-1	TRBJ2-7	many	-	CSARVGPYEQYF	TGCAGTGCTCGTGTAGGGCCCTACGAGCAGTACTTC
TRBV6-6	TRBJ2-3	few	TRBD2	CASSYKLAIDTQYF	TGTGCCAGCAGTTACAAACTAGCGATAGATACGCAGTATTTT
TRBV20-1	TRBJ2-1	many	-	CSARPPERRSSYNEQFF	TGCAGTGCTAGGCCACCGGAGCGGAGAAGCTCCTACAATGAGCAGTTCTTC
TRBV10-1	TRBJ2-1	-	-	CAISICLACQFF	TGCGCCATTTCGATTTGTCTCGCCTGTCAGTTCTTC
TRBV7-8	TRBJ1-5	few	TRBD1	CASSLLPSDRRSQPQHF	TGTGCCAGCAGCTTATTGCCTTCGGACAGGAGGAGTCAGCCCCAGCATTTT
TRBV29-1	TRBJ2-7	few	-	CSVEGRQGGNEQYF	TGCAGCGTTGAGGGACGGCAGGGGGGAAACGAGCAGTACTTC
TRBV6-2/TRBV6-3	TRBJ2-3	few	-	CASSDRPSDTQYF	TGTGCCAGCAGTGACCGACCGTCAGATACGCAGTATTTT
TRBV25-1	TRBJ1-2	few	TRBD1	CASSELGGGRDHGYTF	TGTGCCAGCAGTGAGTTGGGAGGGGGCCGAGACCATGGCTACACCTTC
TRBV5-1	TRBJ1-6	many	-	CASSLTGSPLHF	TGCGCCAGCAGTCTGACGGGTTCACCCCTCCACTTT
TRBV18	TRBJ1-5	many	-	CASSPPGNQPQHF	TGTGCCAGCTCACCACCGGGGAATCAGCCCCAGCATTTT
TRBV5-1	TRBJ2-5	few	TRBD2	CASSLVRGDRQETQYF	TGCGCCAGCAGCTTGGTTCGGGGGGATAGGCAAGAGACCCAGTACTTC
TRBV3-1	TRBJ2-3	-	-	CASSQGVSPKYF	TGTGCCAGCAGCCAAGGGGTTAGTCCGAAGTATTTT
TRBV2	TRBJ2-1	many	TRBD2	CASSSRAISGSDNEQFF	TGTGCCAGCAGTAGCCGCGCCATTAGCGGGTCGGACAATGAGCAGTTCTTC
TRBV2	TRBJ2-4	many	-	CASNWGRGAKNIQYF	TGTGCCAGCAACTGGGGACGGGGGGCCAAAAACATTCAGTACTTC
TRBV6-1	TRBJ1-5	many	-	CASSEGRGQPQHF	TGTGCCAGCAGTGAGGGCAGGGGTCAGCCCCAGCATTTT
TRBV4-3	TRBJ2-6	many	-	CASSQEGLGGANVLTF	TGCGCCAGCAGCCAAGAAGGGTTAGGAGGGGCCAACGTCCTGACTTTC
TRBV10-3	TRBJ2-1	many	TRBD2	CAISESTGGIYNEQFF	TGTGCCATCAGTGAGTCAACGGGAGGGATTTACAATGAGCAGTTCTTC